This T cell receptor (beta chain) was captured by sequencing in a study of blood T cell repertoires in COVID-19. Study summary: Material from acute and convalescent COVID-19 was sourced from the United States, Italy and Spain. T cells, B-cell-depleted T cells, or PBMCs provided the cDNA or gDNA that served as material.

Germline V gene data show CDR1 as PRHDT and CDR2 as FYEKMQ (reference sequence). The CDR3 is 16 residues long. Germline trimming cut 5 bases from V and 6 bases from J; bases unmatched to any gene: 12. Per the original data handling: Amplification of reference gene primers provided the estimated nucleated cell counts. Some clones are missing from TCRdb's copy, which holds only in-frame ones; the method was immunoSEQ multiplex PCR. V and J calls and clone size are as listed in that table; D and trimming were resolved from the DNA. The sample carries approximately 450,000 clones, around 88% recorded once.

The V and J genes are TRBV13 and TRBJ2-3, with 9 bases matching TRBD2. This receptor was taken from a woman in her thirties with acute or convalescent COVID-19. The material sequenced was peripheral blood. The CDR3 nucleotides read TGTGCCAGCAGCACGGAGGGAGCGGGGGGTCTGGATACGCAGTATTTT. Translating it yields CASSTEGAGGLDTQYF.